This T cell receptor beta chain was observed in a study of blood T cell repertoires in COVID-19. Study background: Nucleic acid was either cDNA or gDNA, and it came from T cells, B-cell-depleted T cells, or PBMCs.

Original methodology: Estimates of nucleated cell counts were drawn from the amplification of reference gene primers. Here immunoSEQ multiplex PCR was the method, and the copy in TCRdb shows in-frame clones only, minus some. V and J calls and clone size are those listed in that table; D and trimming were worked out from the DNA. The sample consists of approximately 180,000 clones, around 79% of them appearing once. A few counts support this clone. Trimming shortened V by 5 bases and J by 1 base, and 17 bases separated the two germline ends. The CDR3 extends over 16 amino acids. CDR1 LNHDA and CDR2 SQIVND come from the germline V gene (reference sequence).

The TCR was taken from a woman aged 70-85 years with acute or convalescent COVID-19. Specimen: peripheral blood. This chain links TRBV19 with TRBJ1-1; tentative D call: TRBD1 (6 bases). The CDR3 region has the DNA TGTGCCAGTAGTCCCGCTGGGGGGGGGCAGAACACTGAAGCTTTCTTT. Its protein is CASSPAGGGQNTEAFF.